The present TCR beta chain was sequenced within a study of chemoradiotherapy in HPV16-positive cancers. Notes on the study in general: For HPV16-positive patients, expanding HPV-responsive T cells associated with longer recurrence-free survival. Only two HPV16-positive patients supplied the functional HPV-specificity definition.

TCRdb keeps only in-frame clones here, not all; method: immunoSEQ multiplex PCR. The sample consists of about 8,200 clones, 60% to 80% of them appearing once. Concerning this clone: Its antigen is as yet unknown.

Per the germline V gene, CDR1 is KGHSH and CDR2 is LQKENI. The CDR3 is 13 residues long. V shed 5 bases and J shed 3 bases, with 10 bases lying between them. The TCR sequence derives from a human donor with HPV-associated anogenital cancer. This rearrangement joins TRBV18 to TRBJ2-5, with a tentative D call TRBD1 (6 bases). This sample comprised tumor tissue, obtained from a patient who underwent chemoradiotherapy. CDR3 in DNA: TGTGCCAGCTCATCTAACAGGGAAGAGACCCAGTACTTC. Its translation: CASSSNREETQYF.